This T cell receptor (beta chain) derives from a study of blood T cell repertoires in COVID-19. Across the study: COVID-19 samples collected from the United States, Italy and Spain covered acute and convalescent phases. PBMCs, B-cell-depleted T cells, or T cells were the source of the cDNA or gDNA that made up the material.

As processed by the authors: Amplification of reference gene primers was used by the study to estimate nucleated cell counts. Sequenced by immunoSEQ multiplex PCR; TCRdb stores in-frame clones only, minus some. V, J and clone size reflect that table, while D and trimming were determined from the DNA. This table has around 320,000 clones, about 91% appearing once. This TCR was recovered from a woman aged 25-40 years who had recovered from COVID-19. Material: peripheral blood.

The CDR3 here is CASSLNGGGSYNSPLHF. CDR3 nucleotides: TGTGCCAGCAGCCTGAACGGTGGGGGGTCCTATAATTCACCCCTCCACTTT. The V and J genes are TRBV3-1 (or the pseudogene TRBV3-2) and TRBJ1-6, with D possibly TRBD1 on 5 matching bases. CDR1 and CDR2 from the germline V gene are LGHDT and YNNKEL (reference sequence). The V end lost 4 bases, the J end lost 1 base, and 14 bases lay between the germline ends. The CDR3 runs 17 residues.